Each of the 3 T cell receptor beta chains below was sequenced from the same sample in a study of blood T cell repertoires in COVID-19. Clones were sequenced by immunoSEQ multiplex PCR, and TCRdb holds only the in-frame ones, with some missing. The sample lists fewer than 85,000 clones; roughly 78% were seen once. Sequencing used peripheral blood. These receptors originate from a human donor in a cohort sampled during active COVID-19.

The gene calls are TRBV13 and TRBJ1-6; 11 nucleotides line up with TRBD1. The CDR3 is 17 residues long. Germline values: CDR1 PRHDT, CDR2 FYEKMQ (reference sequence). The V gene end was trimmed by 5 bases and the J gene end by 9 bases; junction bases not matched to a gene: 12. DNA for the CDR3: TGTGCCAGCAGCACGAACCGGGACAGGGGGATAGGTTCACCCCTCCACTTT. It translates to CASSTNRDRGIGSPLHF.

The chain links TRBV7-9 to TRBJ2-1, with a possible D match to TRBD2 (6 bases). CDR1 and CDR2 (germline): SEHNR, FQNEAQ (reference sequence). The V end lost 1 base, the J end lost 8 bases, and 12 bases lay between the germline ends. The CDR3 is 14 residues long. The CDR3 DNA sequence: TGTGCCAGCAGCTTAGTGGAGGGTTCGGATGAGCAGTTCTTC. Its translation: CASSLVEGSDEQFF.

This chain connects TRBV6-1 to TRBJ1-1; D is unresolved. The CDR3 sequence is 14 residues long. The V gene lost 1 base and the J gene lost 3 bases, with 9 bases spanning the gap. Germline CDR1 MNHNS, CDR2 SASEGT. The CDR3 loop reads CASSEVWGDTEAFF. CDR3 DNA sequence: TGTGCCAGCAGTGAAGTTTGGGGAGACACTGAAGCTTTCTTT.